The clone carrying this TCR beta chain occurred many times. The antigen remains unidentified. The repertoire was sequenced with immunoSEQ multiplex PCR; TCRdb's copy has only in-frame clones and lacks some. The repertoire includes approximately 5,000 clones, under 30% of them detected once, and about 19% sits in the top ten. This entry belongs to a study of sequential checkpoint blockade in melanoma. Looking at the study overall: Patients were randomized 1:1 to nivolumab-then-ipilimumab or ipilimumab-then-nivolumab first-line. DNA from 70 to 95 pretreatment tumor samples underwent TCRβ immunosequencing. After nivolumab or ipilimumab alone, approximately 22 patients had week-13 rebiopsies.

Treatment here: randomized to nivolumab then ipilimumab (arm A) or the reverse (arm B). Study outcomes and limitations: Tumor T-cell fraction and clonality correlated with PD-L1 and CD8+ counts.

Germline loops: CDR1 MGHRA, CDR2 YSYEKL. V lost 0 bases to trimming and J lost 10 bases, with 10 bases between them. The CDR3 loop spans 13 amino acids. The chain employs TRBV4-1 and TRBJ2-1; D remains ambiguous. The receptor comes from a human donor with melanoma. Sequences were derived from tumor tissue (inferred from file names), sampled from a patient given nivolumab and ipilimumab in sequence. The CDR3 loop is CASSQEGSAEQFF. The CDR3 DNA reads TGCGCCAGCAGCCAAGAGGGGTCAGCAGAGCAGTTCTTC.